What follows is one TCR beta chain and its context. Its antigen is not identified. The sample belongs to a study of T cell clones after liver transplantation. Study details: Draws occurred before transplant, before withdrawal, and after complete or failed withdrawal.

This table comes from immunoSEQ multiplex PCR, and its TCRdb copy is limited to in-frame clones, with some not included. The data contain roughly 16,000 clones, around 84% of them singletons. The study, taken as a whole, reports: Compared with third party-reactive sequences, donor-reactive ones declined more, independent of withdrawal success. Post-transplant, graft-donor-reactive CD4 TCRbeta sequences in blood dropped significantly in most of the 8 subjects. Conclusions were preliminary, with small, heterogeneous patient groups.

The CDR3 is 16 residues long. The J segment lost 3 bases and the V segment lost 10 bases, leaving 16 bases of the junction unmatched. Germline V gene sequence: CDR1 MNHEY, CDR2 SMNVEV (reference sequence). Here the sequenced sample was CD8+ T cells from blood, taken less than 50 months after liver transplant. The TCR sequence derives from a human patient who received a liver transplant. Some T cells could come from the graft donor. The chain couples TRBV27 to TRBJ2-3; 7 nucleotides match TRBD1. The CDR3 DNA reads TGTGCCACAAAGGGACAGACCAACCCGGGTACAGATACGCAGTATTTT. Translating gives CATKGQTNPGTDTQYF.